This is a list of T cell receptor beta chains from one sample in a study of blood T cell repertoires in COVID-19. TCRdb keeps only in-frame clones here, not all; method: immunoSEQ multiplex PCR. Of about 73,000 clones listed, 82% were seen once; the top ten hold 3.5% to 5%. The specimen was peripheral blood. The receptor set was obtained from an older woman with acute or convalescent COVID-19. CDR3s include the opening cysteine and the closing phenylalanine or tryptophan. Each record gives: D gene, V gene, clone size, J gene, CDR3 DNA, CDR3 protein. A D gene is named only where the DNA matches it firmly. Part of the rows lack a size; the others show once, few, many or a class for expanded clones.

-,TRBV7-9,-,TRBJ1-2,TGTGCCAGCAGCTTAGGCGAACCGGGATACTATGGCTACACCTTC,CASSLGEPGYYGYTF
TRBD2,TRBV20-1,-,TRBJ2-1,TGCAGTGCTAGTAAACCGGGACTAGGTGCCTACAATGAGCAGTTCTTC,CSASKPGLGAYNEQFF
TRBD2,TRBV6-2/TRBV6-3,once,TRBJ2-7,TGTGCCAGCAGTTTTGGGGCTAGCGGGGCCTACGAGCAGTACTTC,CASSFGASGAYEQYF
-,TRBV5-1,few,TRBJ2-2,TGCGCCAGCACCGATGAGGGATTCACCGGGGAGCTGTTTTTT,CASTDEGFTGELFF
TRBD1,TRBV29-1,-,TRBJ2-7,TGCAGTGTCGCACCCGGACAGGCCTACGAGCAGTACTTC,CSVAPGQAYEQYF
TRBD1,TRBV28,-,TRBJ1-5,TGTGCCAGCAACCCCGACAGGGGCGATCAGCCCCAGCATTTT,CASNPDRGDQPQHF
TRBD1,TRBV5-1,-,TRBJ1-1,TGCGCCAGCAGCATCCGGACAGGGGTCCTATCGAACACTGAAGCTTTCTTT,CASSIRTGVLSNTEAFF
-,TRBV30,-,TRBJ1-2,TGTGCCTGGAGTCCTATGATTTATGGCTACACCTTC,CAWSPMIYGYTF
-,TRBV6-2/TRBV6-3,-,TRBJ2-3,TGTGCCAGCAGTTACTCAGGGGGGACAGCGGCAGATACGCAGTATTTT,CASSYSGGTAADTQYF
-,TRBV5-4,-,TRBJ1-2,TGTGCCAGCAGCTCCCACCGTGCAACCGCGAACTATGGCTACACCTTC,CASSSHRATANYGYTF
TRBD1,TRBV18,-,TRBJ2-5,TGTGCCAGCTCACGGGGACAGCTACAAGAGACCCAGTACTTC,CASSRGQLQETQYF
TRBD1,TRBV5-4,-,TRBJ1-2,TGTGCCAGCAGCTTGGACAGGGGGCCGGGTGGCTACACCTTC,CASSLDRGPGGYTF
-,TRBV2,few,TRBJ1-1,TGTGCCAGCACTCAAGGGGGTCTGAACACTGAAGCTTTCTTT,CASTQGGLNTEAFF
-,TRBV13,-,TRBJ1-2,TGTGCCAGCAGCCCCTGGGGGGGAGACTATGGCTACACCTTC,CASSPWGGDYGYTF
TRBD2,TRBV6-4,-,TRBJ2-1,TGTCCACAAGGGAGGTCCGGGGAGGCCCCAGGGAGGGTAGGGAATGAGCAGTTCTTC,CPQGRSGEAPGRVGNEQFF
-,TRBV27,-,TRBJ1-5,TGTGCCAGCAGTTCAGGGCCATATAGCAATCAGCCCCAGCATTTT,CASSSGPYSNQPQHF
-,TRBV3-1/TRBV3-2,-,TRBJ2-5,TGTGCCAGCAGCTACGTTAGGGGTGAGACCCAGTACTTC,CASSYVRGETQYF
-,TRBV28,-,TRBJ1-3,TGTGCCAGCACCACAAAAATCGGGAGCCACTCTGGAAACACCATATATTTT,CASTTKIGSHSGNTIYF
TRBD1,TRBV2,few,TRBJ2-7,TGTGCCAGCAGTGAACAGGGACAGACCTACGAGCAGTACTTC,CASSEQGQTYEQYF
TRBD1,TRBV7-8,-,TRBJ1-5,TGTGCCAGCAGCTTAGTTGGGACAGGCAATCAGCCCCAGCATTTT,CASSLVGTGNQPQHF
TRBD1,TRBV2,-,TRBJ1-1,TGTGCCAGCCTTCCCCCGGGACAGGGCGAAGCTTTCTTT,CASLPPGQGEAFF
TRBD2,TRBV11-2,-,TRBJ2-5,TGTGCCAGCAGCTTGCGGGGGGGCGGGCAAGAGACCCAGTACTTC,CASSLRGGGQETQYF
-,TRBV12-3/TRBV12-4,-,TRBJ1-1,TGTGCCAGCATGGGGCCAATTATCGGTGCTTTCTTT,CASMGPIIGAFF
TRBD1,TRBV6-6,few,TRBJ2-7,TGTGCCAGCAGTTACTCGGGGGACAGCACCTACGAGCAGTACTTC,CASSYSGDSTYEQYF
TRBD1,TRBV5-1,-,TRBJ1-6,TGCGCCAGCAGCTTGGCCCAGGGACAGGGGACTTCACCCCTCCACTTT,CASSLAQGQGTSPLHF
TRBD1,TRBV28,-,TRBJ1-2,TGTGCCAGCAGCCCCGTGGGACAGGAGTCTACTAACTATGGCTACACCTTC,CASSPVGQESTNYGYTF
TRBD2,TRBV20-1,-,TRBJ2-5,TGCAGTGCTAGTGCGGGGGGGCAGGAGACCCAGTACTTC,CSASAGGQETQYF
-,TRBV30,-,TRBJ2-5,TGTGCCTGGAGTGTACAGTGGGAAGAGACCCAGTACTTC,CAWSVQWEETQYF
-,TRBV5-1,-,TRBJ2-5,TGCGCCAGCAGCTTGGTCGATTCTTCAGGGACCCAGTACTTC,CASSLVDSSGTQYF
-,TRBV28,few,TRBJ2-7,TGTGCCAGCAGTTTATGGGCTAGCTCCTACGAGCAGTACTTC,CASSLWASSYEQYF
-,TRBV28,-,TRBJ2-4,TGTGCCAGCAGAAAAGGAGGGGTCGGGGAAAACATTCAGTACTTC,CASRKGGVGENIQYF
TRBD2,TRBV5-4,-,TRBJ2-5,TGTGCCAGCAGCTCCGCTGGGACTAGTAAAGAGACCCAGTACTTC,CASSSAGTSKETQYF
-,TRBV2,-,TRBJ1-6,TGTGCCAGCACACGATCCTCCGGGACACCCCTCCACTTT,CASTRSSGTPLHF
-,TRBV28,-,TRBJ1-6,TGTGCCAGCAGTCCGCCCGGTAATTCACCCCTCCACTTT,CASSPPGNSPLHF
-,TRBV19,few,TRBJ1-5,TGTGCCAGTAGTATAGGGGTCGGGTCTGCTTTTAGCAATCAGCCCCAGCATTTT,CASSIGVGSAFSNQPQHF
-,TRBV7-6,-,TRBJ2-7,TGTGCCAGCAGCTTATCCCCCACGGGGGTCTCCTACGAGCAGTACTTC,CASSLSPTGVSYEQYF
TRBD1,TRBV7-8,many,TRBJ2-2,TGTGCCAGCAGCTCGGGGACAGCGAACACCGGGGAGCTGTTTTTT,CASSSGTANTGELFF
-,TRBV21-1,-,TRBJ2-5,TGTGCCAGCAGCAAAGTTCTGATCGTACCGGGACTAAGAGAGACCCAGTACTTC,CASSKVLIVPGLRETQYF
-,TRBV24-1,-,TRBJ2-5,TGTGCCACCAGTGTGTCGACAGATAATCAAGAGACCCAGTACTTC,CATSVSTDNQETQYF
TRBD2,TRBV3-1/TRBV3-2,few,TRBJ2-7,TGTGCCAGCAGCCAAGGGGGAGGGAGAGTCCACGAGCAGTACTTC,CASSQGGGRVHEQYF
-,TRBV9,few,TRBJ1-5,TGTGCCAGCAGCGCTACAGGGCTGCCTAATCAGCCCCAGCATTTT,CASSATGLPNQPQHF
-,TRBV5-8,-,TRBJ2-7,TGTGCCAGCAGCTTGGGTAAAGGACTCTACGAGCAGTACTTC,CASSLGKGLYEQYF
-,TRBV7-9,-,TRBJ1-3,TGTGCCAGCAGCTGGCGGGGGAAGTTGGGGTCTGGAAACACCATATATTTT,CASSWRGKLGSGNTIYF
TRBD1,TRBV5-1,-,TRBJ1-2,TGCGCCAGTTCGGGACAGCGGGTAGATGGCTACACCTTC,CASSGQRVDGYTF
-,TRBV5-4,-,TRBJ1-6,TGTGCCAGCAGCTTGGCGGGGAATTCACCCCTCCACTTT,CASSLAGNSPLHF
-,TRBV19,-,TRBJ2-1,TGTGCCAGTAGTATGCTAAGTCGGGGAAATGAGCAGTTCTTC,CASSMLSRGNEQFF
-,TRBV5-1,-,TRBJ1-6,TGCGCCAGCAGCTCCGTTTTTCGGGACACCCAAAATTCACCCCTCCACTTT,CASSSVFRDTQNSPLHF
-,TRBV9,-,TRBJ2-2,TGTGCCAGCAGCGTAGAGTCTAGTTCTCTCCACACCGGGGAGCTGTTTTTT,CASSVESSSLHTGELFF
-,TRBV7-9,-,TRBJ1-1,TGTGCCAGCAGCTTAAGGGTCGCGGGGGCGAGTGGGACTGAAGCTTTCTTT,CASSLRVAGASGTEAFF
-,TRBV3-1/TRBV3-2,-,TRBJ1-1,TGTGCCAGCAGCCAAGATTGGCAAAACACTGAAGCTTTCTTT,CASSQDWQNTEAFF
-,TRBV7-2,few,TRBJ1-1,TGTGCCAGCAGCTTAATGGGGGGGAACACTGAAGCTTTCTTT,CASSLMGGNTEAFF
-,TRBV19,-,TRBJ1-1,TGTGCCAGTAGTATTTTGACGGGTAGAATTGGCACTGAAGCTTTCTTT,CASSILTGRIGTEAFF
-,TRBV5-8,-,TRBJ1-1,TGTGCCAGCAGCTTGTTAAAGAACACTGAAGCTTTCTTT,CASSLLKNTEAFF
TRBD2,TRBV18,-,TRBJ2-7,TGTGCCAGCTCACCTCCGGGACTAGTCCACGAGCAGTACTTC,CASSPPGLVHEQYF
-,TRBV5-8,few,TRBJ1-1,TGTGCCAGCAGCTTGTGGTCCAGCGGAGAAGCTTTCTTT,CASSLWSSGEAFF
-,TRBV28,-,TRBJ1-2,TGTGCCAGCAGTTTATTCCTTGGGTCCGGGGACAAGTCCTATGGCTACACCTTC,CASSLFLGSGDKSYGYTF
TRBD1,TRBV11-3,-,TRBJ2-2,TGTGCCAGCAGCCGGGACAGGGGAACCGGGGAGCTGTTTTTT,CASSRDRGTGELFF
TRBD1,TRBV19,few,TRBJ1-5,TGTGCCAGTAGGACGACAGGGTATAGCAATCAGCCCCAGCATTTT,CASRTTGYSNQPQHF
TRBD1,TRBV18,-,TRBJ1-1,TGTGCCAGCTTGATCGGACAGGAAGCGAACACTGAAGCTTTCTTT,CASLIGQEANTEAFF
TRBD2,TRBV7-2,-,TRBJ2-1,TGTGCCAGCAGCTTAGTGGGACTAGCTTCTGAGCAGTTCTTC,CASSLVGLASEQFF